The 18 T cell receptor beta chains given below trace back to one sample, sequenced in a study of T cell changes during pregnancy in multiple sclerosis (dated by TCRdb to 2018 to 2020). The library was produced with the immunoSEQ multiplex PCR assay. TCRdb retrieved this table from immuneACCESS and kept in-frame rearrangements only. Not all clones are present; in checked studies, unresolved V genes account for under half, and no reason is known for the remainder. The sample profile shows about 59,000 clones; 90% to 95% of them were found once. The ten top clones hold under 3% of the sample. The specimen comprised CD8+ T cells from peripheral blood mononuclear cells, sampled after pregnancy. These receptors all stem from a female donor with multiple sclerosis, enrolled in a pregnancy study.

The CDR3 sequence: CAISESSSDEQFF. The CDR3 bases are TGTGCCATCAGTGAGTCGTCTAGCGATGAGCAGTTCTTC. This sequence joins TRBV10-3 and TRBJ2-1, with a weak D call TRBD2 (6 bases). Germline-derived CDR1 and CDR2 are ENHRY and SYGVKD. Trimming stripped 0 bases from V and 8 bases from J, with 8 bases between. The CDR3 is 13 residues long.

The CDR3 coding sequence is TGTGCCAGCAGTAACAGACAGGGTTCTAGCACAGATACGCAGTATTTT. Translated: CASSNRQGSSTDTQYF. The rearrangement joins TRBV6-6 to TRBJ2-3, with TRBD1 matching over 7 bases. Per the germline V gene, CDR1 is MNHNY and CDR2 is SVGAGI (reference sequence). This CDR3 spans 16 amino acids. V shed 5 bases, J shed 0 bases, and the junction held 8 bases outside the gene matches.

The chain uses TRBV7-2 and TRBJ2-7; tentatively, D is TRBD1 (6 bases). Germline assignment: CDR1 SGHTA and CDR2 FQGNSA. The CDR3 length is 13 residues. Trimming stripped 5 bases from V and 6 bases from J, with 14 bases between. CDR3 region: CASSQGQIFEQYF. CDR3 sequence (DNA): TGTGCCAGCAGCCAAGGACAGATCTTCGAGCAGTACTTC.

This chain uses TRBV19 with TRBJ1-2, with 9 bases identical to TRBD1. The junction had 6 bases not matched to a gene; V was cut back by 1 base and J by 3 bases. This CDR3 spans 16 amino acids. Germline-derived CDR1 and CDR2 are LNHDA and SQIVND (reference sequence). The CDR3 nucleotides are TGTGCCAGTAGTATAGCCTCCGGGACAGGGTACTATGGCTACACCTTC. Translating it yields CASSIASGTGYYGYTF.

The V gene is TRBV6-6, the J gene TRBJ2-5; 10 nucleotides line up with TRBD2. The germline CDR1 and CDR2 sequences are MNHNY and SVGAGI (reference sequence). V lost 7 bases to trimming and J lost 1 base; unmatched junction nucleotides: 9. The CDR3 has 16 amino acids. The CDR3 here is CASIAAGGPPQETQYF. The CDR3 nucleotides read TGTGCCAGCATAGCAGCGGGAGGGCCCCCCCAAGAGACCCAGTACTTC.

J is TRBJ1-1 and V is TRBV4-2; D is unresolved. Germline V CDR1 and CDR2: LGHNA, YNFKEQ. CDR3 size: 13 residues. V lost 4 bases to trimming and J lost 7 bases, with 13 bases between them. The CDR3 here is CASSPYLSDEAFF. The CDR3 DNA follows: TGTGCCAGCAGCCCGTACCTTAGCGATGAAGCTTTCTTT.

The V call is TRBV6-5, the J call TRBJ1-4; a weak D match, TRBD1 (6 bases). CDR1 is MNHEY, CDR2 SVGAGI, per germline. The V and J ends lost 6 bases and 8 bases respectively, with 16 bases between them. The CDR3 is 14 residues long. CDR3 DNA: TGTGCCAGCAGCACAGGACAGTTCGGGGAAAAACTGTTTTTT. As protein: CASSTGQFGEKLFF.

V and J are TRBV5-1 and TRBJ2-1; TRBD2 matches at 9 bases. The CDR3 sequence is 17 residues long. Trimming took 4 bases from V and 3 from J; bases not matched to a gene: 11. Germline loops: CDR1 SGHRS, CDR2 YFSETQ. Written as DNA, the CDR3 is TGCGCCAGCAGCCGCGAAGAAGCTAGCGGGATCTACAATGAGCAGTTCTTC. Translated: CASSREEASGIYNEQFF. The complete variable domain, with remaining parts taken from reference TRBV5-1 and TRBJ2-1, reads KAGVTQTPRYLIKTRGQQVTLSCSPISGHRSVSWYQQTPGQGLQFLFEYFSETQRNKGNFPGRFSGRQFSNSRSEMNVSTLELGDSALYLCASSREEASGIYNEQFFGPGTRLTVL.

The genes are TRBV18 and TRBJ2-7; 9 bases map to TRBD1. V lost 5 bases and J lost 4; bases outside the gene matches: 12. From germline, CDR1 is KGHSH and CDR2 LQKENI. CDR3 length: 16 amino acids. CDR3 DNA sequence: TGTGCCAGCTCAGCTTGGGACAGGGAAGGAACTTACGAGCAGTACTTC. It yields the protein CASSAWDREGTYEQYF.

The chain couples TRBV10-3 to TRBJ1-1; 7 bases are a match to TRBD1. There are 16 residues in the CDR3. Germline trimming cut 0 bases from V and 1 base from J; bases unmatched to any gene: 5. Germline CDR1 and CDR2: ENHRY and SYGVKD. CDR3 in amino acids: CAISESTRDRNTEAFF. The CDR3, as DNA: TGTGCCATCAGTGAGTCGACTCGGGACAGGAACACTGAAGCTTTCTTT.

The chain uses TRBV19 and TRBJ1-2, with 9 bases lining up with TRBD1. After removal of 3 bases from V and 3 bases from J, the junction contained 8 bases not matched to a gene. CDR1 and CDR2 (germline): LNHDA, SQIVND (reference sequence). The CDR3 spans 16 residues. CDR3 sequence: CASSIIRDRADYGYTF. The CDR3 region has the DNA TGTGCCAGTAGTATTATCCGGGACAGGGCAGACTATGGCTACACCTTC.

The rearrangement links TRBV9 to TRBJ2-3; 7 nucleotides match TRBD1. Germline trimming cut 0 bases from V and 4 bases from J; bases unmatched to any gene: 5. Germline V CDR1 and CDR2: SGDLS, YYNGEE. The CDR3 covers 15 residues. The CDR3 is CASSVVGTGADTQYF. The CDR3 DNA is TGTGCCAGCAGCGTAGTTGGAACAGGGGCAGATACGCAGTATTTT. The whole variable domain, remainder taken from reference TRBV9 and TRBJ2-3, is DSGVTQTPKHLITATGQRVTLRCSPRSGDLSVYWYQQSLDQGLQFLIQYYNGEERAKGNILERFSAQQFPDLHSELNLSSLELGDSALYFCASSVVGTGADTQYFGPGTRLTVL.

The CDR3 reads CASSFWWDGSGEETQYF. The CDR3 nucleotides read TGTGCCAGCAGTTTTTGGTGGGACGGTTCGGGAGAAGAGACCCAGTACTTC. The chain uses TRBV28 and TRBJ2-5; D possibly corresponds to TRBD2 (6 bases). Germline loops: CDR1 MDHEN, CDR2 SYDVKM. V dropped 3 bases and J dropped 3 bases, with 20 bases sitting between them. The CDR3 loop spans 17 amino acids.

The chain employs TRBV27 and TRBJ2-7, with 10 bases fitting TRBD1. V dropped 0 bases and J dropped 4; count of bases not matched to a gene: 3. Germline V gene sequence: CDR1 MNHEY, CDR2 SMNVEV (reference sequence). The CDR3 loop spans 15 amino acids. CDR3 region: CASSLSTGGMYEQYF. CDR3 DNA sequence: TGTGCCAGCAGTTTATCGACAGGGGGCATGTACGAGCAGTACTTC.

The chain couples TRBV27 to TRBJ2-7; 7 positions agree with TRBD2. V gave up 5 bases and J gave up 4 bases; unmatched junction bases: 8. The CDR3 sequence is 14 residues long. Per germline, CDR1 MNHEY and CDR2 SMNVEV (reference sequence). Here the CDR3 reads CASSPRGLLYEQYF. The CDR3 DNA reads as TGTGCCAGCAGTCCCCGGGGACTACTTTACGAGCAGTACTTC.

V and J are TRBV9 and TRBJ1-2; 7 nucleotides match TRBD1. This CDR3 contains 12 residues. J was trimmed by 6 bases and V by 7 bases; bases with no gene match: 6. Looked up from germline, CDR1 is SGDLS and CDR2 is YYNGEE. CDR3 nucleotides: TGTGCCAGCCTAGACAGGGCGAATGGCTACACCTTC. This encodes CASLDRANGYTF.

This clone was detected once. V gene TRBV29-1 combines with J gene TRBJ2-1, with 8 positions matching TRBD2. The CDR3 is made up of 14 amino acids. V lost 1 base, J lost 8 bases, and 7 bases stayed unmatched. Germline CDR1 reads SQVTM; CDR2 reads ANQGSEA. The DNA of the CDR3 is TGCAGCGTTGAAGGGGGGACTAGTAGTGATGAGCAGTTCTTC. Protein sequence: CSVEGGTSSDEQFF.

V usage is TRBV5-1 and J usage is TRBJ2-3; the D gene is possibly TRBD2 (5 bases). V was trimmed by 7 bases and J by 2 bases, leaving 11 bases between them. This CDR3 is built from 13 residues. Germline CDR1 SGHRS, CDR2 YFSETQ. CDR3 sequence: CASRTGNTDTQYF. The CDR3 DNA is TGCGCCAGCCGGACGGGAAACACAGATACGCAGTATTTT.